The T cell receptor (beta chain) described here comes from a study of radiotherapy plus CTLA-4 blockade in lung cancer. Generated by immunoSEQ multiplex PCR, the TCRdb table keeps only in-frame clones and is missing some. The profile shows around 29,000 clones, about 81% of them singletons. The CDR3 covers 16 residues. The germline V gene encodes CDR1 SGHVS and CDR2 FNYEAQ. Losses at the gene ends were 5 bases for V and 7 bases for J; bases not matched to a gene: 14. This clonotype was obtained from a human donor with non-small cell lung cancer that progressed on radiotherapy plus ipilimumab. The sample consisted of peripheral blood, taken from a patient treated with radiotherapy plus ipilimumab. V usage is TRBV7-6 and J usage is TRBJ2-3, with TRBD2 matching 8 bases. The CDR3 spells CASSPVISGVPHTQYF. Written as DNA, the CDR3 is TGTGCCAGCAGCCCTGTGATTAGCGGGGTCCCTCATACGCAGTATTTT.